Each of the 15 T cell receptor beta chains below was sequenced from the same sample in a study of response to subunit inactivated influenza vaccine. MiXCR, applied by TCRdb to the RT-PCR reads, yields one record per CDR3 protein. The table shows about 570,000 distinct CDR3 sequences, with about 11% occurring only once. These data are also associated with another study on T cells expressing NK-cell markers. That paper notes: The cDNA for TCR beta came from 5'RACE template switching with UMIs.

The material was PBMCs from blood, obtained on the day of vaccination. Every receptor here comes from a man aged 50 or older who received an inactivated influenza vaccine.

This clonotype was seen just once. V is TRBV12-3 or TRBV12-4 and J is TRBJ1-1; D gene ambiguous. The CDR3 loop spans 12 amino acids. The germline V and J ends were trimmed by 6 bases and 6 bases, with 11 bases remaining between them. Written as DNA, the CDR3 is TGTGCCAGCAGCTTCCATCTTGCTGAAGCTTTCTTT. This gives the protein CASSFHLAEAFF.

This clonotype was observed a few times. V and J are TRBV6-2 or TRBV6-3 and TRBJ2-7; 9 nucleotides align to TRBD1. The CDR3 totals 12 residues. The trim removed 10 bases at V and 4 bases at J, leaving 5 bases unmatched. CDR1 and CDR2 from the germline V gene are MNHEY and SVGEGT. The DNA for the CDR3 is TGTGCCACCCGGGACAGGGATTACGAGCAGTACTTC. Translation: CATRDRDYEQYF.

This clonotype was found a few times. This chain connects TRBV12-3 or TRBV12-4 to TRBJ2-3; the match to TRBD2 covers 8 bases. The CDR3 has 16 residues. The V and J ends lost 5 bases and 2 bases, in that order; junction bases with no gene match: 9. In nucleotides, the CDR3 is TGTGCCAGCAGTACCCGGGGGGGGCTCAACACAGATACGCAGTATTTT. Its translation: CASSTRGGLNTDTQYF.

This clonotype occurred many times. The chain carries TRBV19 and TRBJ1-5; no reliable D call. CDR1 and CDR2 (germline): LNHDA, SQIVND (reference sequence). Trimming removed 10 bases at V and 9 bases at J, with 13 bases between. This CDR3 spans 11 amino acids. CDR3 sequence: CATGGSWPQHF. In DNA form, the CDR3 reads TGTGCCACCGGAGGCTCCTGGCCCCAGCATTTT.

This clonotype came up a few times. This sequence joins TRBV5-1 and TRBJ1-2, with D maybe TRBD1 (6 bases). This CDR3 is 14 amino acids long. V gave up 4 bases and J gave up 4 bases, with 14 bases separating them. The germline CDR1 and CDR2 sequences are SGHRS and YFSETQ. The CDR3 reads CASSNPRDTYGYTF. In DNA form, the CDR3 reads TGCGCCAGCAGCAACCCCAGGGACACCTATGGCTACACCTTC.

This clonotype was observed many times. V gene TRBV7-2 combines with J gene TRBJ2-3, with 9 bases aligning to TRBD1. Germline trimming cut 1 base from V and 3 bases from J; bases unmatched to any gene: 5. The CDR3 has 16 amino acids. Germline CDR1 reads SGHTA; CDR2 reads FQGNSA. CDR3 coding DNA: TGTGCCAGCAGCTTAGGGCTGACAGGGGGGACAGATACGCAGTATTTT. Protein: CASSLGLTGGTDTQYF.

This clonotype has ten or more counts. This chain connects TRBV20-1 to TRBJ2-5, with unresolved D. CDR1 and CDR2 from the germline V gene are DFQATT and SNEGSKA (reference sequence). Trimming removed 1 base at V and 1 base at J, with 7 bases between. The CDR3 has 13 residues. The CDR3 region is CSARGTVQETQYF. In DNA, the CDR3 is TGCAGTGCTAGAGGCACAGTCCAAGAGACCCAGTACTTC.

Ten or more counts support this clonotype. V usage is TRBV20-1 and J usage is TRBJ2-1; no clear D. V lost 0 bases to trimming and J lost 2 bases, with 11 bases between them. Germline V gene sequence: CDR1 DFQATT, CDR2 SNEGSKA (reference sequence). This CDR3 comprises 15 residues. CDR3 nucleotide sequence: TGCAGTGCTAGAGATACGAAGAGCGCCTACAATGAGCAGTTCTTC. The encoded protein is CSARDTKSAYNEQFF.

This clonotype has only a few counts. The CDR3 region has the DNA TGTGCCAGCAGTCAAGGGGTCTACGGTGAGCAGTTCTTC. Translation: CASSQGVYGEQFF. V is TRBV11-3 and J is TRBJ2-1, with D possibly matching TRBD1 (5 bases). Germline-derived CDR1 and CDR2 are SGHNT and YENEEA. This CDR3 contains 13 residues. Trimming cost V 6 bases and J 9 bases, with 15 bases left between them.

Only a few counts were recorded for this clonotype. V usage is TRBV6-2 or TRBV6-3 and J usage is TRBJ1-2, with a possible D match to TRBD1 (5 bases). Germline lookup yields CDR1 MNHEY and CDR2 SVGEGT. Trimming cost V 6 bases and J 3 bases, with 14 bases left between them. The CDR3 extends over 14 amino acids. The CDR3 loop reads CASRRAGAYYGYTF. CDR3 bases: TGTGCCAGCAGAAGGGCCGGGGCGTACTATGGCTACACCTTC.

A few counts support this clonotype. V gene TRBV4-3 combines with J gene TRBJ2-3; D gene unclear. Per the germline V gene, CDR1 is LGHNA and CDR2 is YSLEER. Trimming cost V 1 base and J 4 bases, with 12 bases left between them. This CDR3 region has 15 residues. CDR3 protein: CASSQVLAEADTQYF. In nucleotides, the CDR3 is TGCGCCAGCAGCCAAGTATTGGCTGAAGCAGATACGCAGTATTTT.

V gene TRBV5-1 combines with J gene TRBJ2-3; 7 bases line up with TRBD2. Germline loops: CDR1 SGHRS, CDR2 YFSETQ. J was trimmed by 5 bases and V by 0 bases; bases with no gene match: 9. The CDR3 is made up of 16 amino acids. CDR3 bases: TGCGCCAGCAGCTTGGATTTGAGCGGGGTGAAAGATACGCAGTATTTT. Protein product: CASSLDLSGVKDTQYF.

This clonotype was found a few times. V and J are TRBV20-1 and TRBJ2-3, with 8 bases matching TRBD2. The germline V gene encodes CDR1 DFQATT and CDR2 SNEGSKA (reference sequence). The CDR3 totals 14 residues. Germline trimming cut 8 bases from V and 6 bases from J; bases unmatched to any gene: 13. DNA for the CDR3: TGCAGTTTCACCCCCGCCGGGGGGGCGGATACGCAGTATTTT. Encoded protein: CSFTPAGGADTQYF.

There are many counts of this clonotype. CDR3 in amino acids: CASSDYRGLYEQYF. CDR3 nucleotide sequence: TGCGCCAGCAGCGACTACAGGGGACTCTACGAGCAGTACTTC. V usage is TRBV4-1 and J usage is TRBJ2-7, with D possibly being TRBD1 (7 bases). The CDR3 is made up of 14 amino acids. The germline CDR1 and CDR2 sequences are MGHRA and YSYEKL. V gave up 5 bases and J gave up 3 bases, with 14 bases separating them.

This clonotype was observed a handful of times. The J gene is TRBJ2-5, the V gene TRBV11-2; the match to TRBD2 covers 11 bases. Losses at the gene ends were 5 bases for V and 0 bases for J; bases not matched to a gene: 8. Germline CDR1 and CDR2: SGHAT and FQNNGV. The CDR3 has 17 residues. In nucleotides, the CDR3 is TGTGCCAGCAGCCCGAGGGGACTAGCGGTGTACCAAGAGACCCAGTACTTC. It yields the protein CASSPRGLAVYQETQYF.